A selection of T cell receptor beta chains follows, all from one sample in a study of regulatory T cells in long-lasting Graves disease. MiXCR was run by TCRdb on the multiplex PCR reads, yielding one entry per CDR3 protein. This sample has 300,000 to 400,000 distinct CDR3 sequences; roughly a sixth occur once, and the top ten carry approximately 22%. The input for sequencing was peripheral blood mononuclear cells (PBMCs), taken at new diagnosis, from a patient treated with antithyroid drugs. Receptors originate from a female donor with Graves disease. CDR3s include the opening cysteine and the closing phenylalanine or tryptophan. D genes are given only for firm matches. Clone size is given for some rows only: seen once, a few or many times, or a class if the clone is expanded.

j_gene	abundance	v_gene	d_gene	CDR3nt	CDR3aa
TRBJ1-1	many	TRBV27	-	TGTGCCACCCGGCTGGGGGGGGCGAACACTGAAGCTTTCTTT	CATRLGGANTEAFF
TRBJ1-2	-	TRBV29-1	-	TGCAGCGTTTACTACAATGGCTACACCTTC	CSVYYNGYTF
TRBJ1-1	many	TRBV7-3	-	TGTGCCAGCAGCTTCAGCTACACTGAAGCTTTCTTT	CASSFSYTEAFF
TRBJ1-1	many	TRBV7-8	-	TGTGCCAGCAGCTTGGTAGAAGGGGACACTGAAGCTTTCTTT	CASSLVEGDTEAFF
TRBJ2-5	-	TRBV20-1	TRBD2	TGCAGTGCTTCCGCCGGGACTAGCGGGGGGGGGGAGACCCAGTACTTC	CSASAGTSGGGETQYF
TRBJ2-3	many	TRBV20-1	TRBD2	TGCAGTGCTAGAGACCCAACTAGCGGGGGGGTCCCAGATACGCAGTATTTT	CSARDPTSGGVPDTQYF
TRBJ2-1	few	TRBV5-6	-	TGTGCCAGCAGCCGAGGACAGCCTGAGCAGTTCTTC	CASSRGQPEQFF
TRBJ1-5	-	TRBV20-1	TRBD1	TGCAGTGCCAGGGGGGCTGGGGATCTTCAGCATTTT	CSARGAGDLQHF
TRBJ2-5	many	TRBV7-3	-	TGTGCCAGCAGTCGCGGGACAGCCAACCAAGAGACCCAGTACTTC	CASSRGTANQETQYF
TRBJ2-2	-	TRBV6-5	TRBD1	TGTGCCAGCAGTTCCCGGACAGGGGCGAACACCGGGGAGCTGTTTTTT	CASSSRTGANTGELFF
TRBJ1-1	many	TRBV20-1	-	TGCAGTGCTAGAAGAAATGGTGGGTTAACGACTGAAGCTTTCTTT	CSARRNGGLTTEAFF
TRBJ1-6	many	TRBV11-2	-	TGTGCCAGCAGCTTATCCTGGGACTCACCCCTCCACTTT	CASSLSWDSPLHF
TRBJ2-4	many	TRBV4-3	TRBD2	TGCGCCAGCAGCCAGGACGGACTAGCATTGAGGAACATTCAGTACTTC	CASSQDGLALRNIQYF
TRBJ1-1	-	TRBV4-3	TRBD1	TGCGCCAGCAGCCAAGATCCGGGGCCAGGGGGTGGATCTGAAGCTTTCTTT	CASSQDPGPGGGSEAFF
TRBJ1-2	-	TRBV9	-	TGTGCCAGCACAGGGAATGGCTACACCTTC	CASTGNGYTF
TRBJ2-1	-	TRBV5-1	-	TGCGCCAGCAGCTTGGCCCTATTATCCGGGACAAGTGGTGAGCAGTTCTTC	CASSLALLSGTSGEQFF
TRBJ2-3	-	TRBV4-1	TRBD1	TGCGCCAGCAGCCACCTGGACAGGGAAACAGATACGCAGTATTTT	CASSHLDRETDTQYF
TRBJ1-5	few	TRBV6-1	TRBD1	TGTGCCAGCAGTAACCCCCTGGACAGGGACTACCAGCCCCAGCATTTT	CASSNPLDRDYQPQHF
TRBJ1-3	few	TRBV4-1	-	TGCGCCAGCAGCCAAGATGGGGCCGGACCCGACTCTGGAAACACCATATATTTT	CASSQDGAGPDSGNTIYF
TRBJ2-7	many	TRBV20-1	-	TGCAGTGCTGGTTACGAGCAGTACTTC	CSAGYEQYF
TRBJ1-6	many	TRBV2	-	TGTGCCAGCAGTGTTACAGGGTTGAGCAATTCACCCCTCCACTTT	CASSVTGLSNSPLHF
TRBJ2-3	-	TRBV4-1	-	TGCGCCAGCAGCCGTCTCCAGTTGGGGGAGGCTCCCACAGATACGCAGTATTTT	CASSRLQLGEAPTDTQYF
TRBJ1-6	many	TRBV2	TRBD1	TGTGCCAGCAGGGACAGGGGGAATTCACCCCTCCACTTT	CASRDRGNSPLHF
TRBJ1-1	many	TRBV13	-	TGTGCCAGCAGCTTTGACGGTAGAACGTTGGGAGGGAACACTGAAGCTTTCTTT	CASSFDGRTLGGNTEAFF
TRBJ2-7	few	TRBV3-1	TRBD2	TGTGCCAGCAGCCAAGAACTAGCGTCCGGTTACGAGCAGTACTTC	CASSQELASGYEQYF
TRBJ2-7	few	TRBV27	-	TGTGCCAGCAGTTGGAGGACAAACTACGAGCAGTACTTC	CASSWRTNYEQYF
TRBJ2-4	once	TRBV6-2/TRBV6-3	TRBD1	TGTGCCAGCAGTTACTTACCGGGACAGGGTGAAAACATTCAGTACTTC	CASSYLPGQGENIQYF
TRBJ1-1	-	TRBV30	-	TGTGCCTGGACCTGGGGCGACCAATTTGAAGCTTTCTTT	CAWTWGDQFEAFF
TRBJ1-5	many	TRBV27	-	TGTGCCAGCAGTTTATCGAGGGGAGGAGGCAATCAGCCCCAGCATTTT	CASSLSRGGGNQPQHF
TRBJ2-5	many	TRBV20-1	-	TGCAGTGCTAGTTCCAGCCGGGAGACCCAGTACTTC	CSASSSRETQYF
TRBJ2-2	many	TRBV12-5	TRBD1	TGTGCTAGTGGCCACACAGGGGGCGGTGGCACCGGGGAGCTGTTTTTT	CASGHTGGGGTGELFF
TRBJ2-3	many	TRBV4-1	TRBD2	TGCGCCAGCAGCCAACTAGCGGGACGCACAGATACGCAGTATTTT	CASSQLAGRTDTQYF
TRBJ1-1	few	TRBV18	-	TGTGCCAGCTCACCAGGCGGGGGCCTTCCGAACACTGAAGCTTTCTTT	CASSPGGGLPNTEAFF
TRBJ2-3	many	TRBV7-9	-	TGTGCCAGCAGCTCCCTACCACAGGGTGTAGATACGCAGTATTTT	CASSSLPQGVDTQYF